The source of this T cell receptor (beta chain) is a study of CD8 T cells in Susac syndrome. An amount of RNA that ranged from roughly 0.5 to 1 ug was reverse transcribed with random hexamers. TCRdb fed the immunoSEQ multiplex PCR reads into MiXCR, producing one record per CDR3 protein. The sample lists about 110,000 distinct CDR3 sequences; roughly 95% were seen once. V gave up 6 bases and J gave up 3 bases, with 15 bases separating them. CDR1 and CDR2 from the germline V gene are DFQATT and SNEGSKA (reference sequence). The CDR3 is 13 amino acids. Sequenced input: CD8+ T cells from PBMCs. The chain recombines TRBV20-1 with TRBJ2-7, with D perhaps matching TRBD2 (5 bases). This clonotype originated in a human donor with Susac syndrome. CDR3 nucleotides: TGCAGTGCCCTCGCGGGTCAGAGCTACGAGCAGTACTTC. As protein: CSALAGQSYEQYF.